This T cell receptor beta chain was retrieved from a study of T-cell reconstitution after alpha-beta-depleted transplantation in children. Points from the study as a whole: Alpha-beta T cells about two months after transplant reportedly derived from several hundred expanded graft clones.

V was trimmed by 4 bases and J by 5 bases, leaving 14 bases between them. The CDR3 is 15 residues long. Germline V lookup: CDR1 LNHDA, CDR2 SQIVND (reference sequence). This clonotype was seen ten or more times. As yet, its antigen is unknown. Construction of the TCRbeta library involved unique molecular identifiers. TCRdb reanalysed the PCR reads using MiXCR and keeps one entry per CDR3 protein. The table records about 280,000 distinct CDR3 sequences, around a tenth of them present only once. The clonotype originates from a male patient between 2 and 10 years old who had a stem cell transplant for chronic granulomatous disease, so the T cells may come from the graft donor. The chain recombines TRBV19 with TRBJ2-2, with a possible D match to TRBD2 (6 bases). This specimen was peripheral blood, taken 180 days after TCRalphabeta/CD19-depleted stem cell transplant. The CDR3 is CASSKGDSHTGELFF. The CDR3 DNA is TGTGCCAGTAGTAAAGGGGACTCCCATACCGGGGAGCTGTTTTTT.